A single sample is the source of the 31 T cell receptor beta chains below, sequenced in a study of identical twins (dated by TCRdb to about 2016). Libraries were prepared through 5' RACE. Instrument used: Illumina HiSeq 2000. TCRdb applied fastp at Q25 and MiXCR to the public reads, then kept only in-frame beta chains. A single entry per CDR3 protein holds the most common genes and DNA from its merged rows. The sample profile shows 640,000 or so distinct CDR3 sequences; 5.5% to 7.5% of them were found once. 1.5% to 2% of the sample lies in the top ten. Sequencing was carried out using naive T cells sorted from blood. The sample's cell subset or site, from its label and the paper: cells isolated with a human naive T-cell isolation kit. The receptors shown here come from a man aged 18 to 30 in good health.

V is TRBV12-3 or TRBV12-4 and J is TRBJ1-2; TRBD1 agrees at 9 bases. Trimming at V came to 3 bases and at J to 4 bases, leaving 6 bases not matched to a gene. The CDR3 length is 15 residues. CDR3 DNA sequence: TGTGCCAGCAGTTTTACAGGGGGCGCGGTCTATGGCTACACCTTC. This encodes CASSFTGGAVYGYTF.

This clonotype appeared a few times. This chain connects TRBV6-5 to TRBJ1-6, with 10 bases identical to TRBD1. CDR3 length: 15 residues. Germline CDR1 reads MNHEY; CDR2 reads SVGAGI. V dropped 0 bases and J dropped 10; count of bases not matched to a gene: 3. For the CDR3, the DNA is TGTGCCAGCAGTTACTCCTGGACAGGGGGATCACCCCTCCACTTT. This sequence encodes CASSYSWTGGSPLHF.

This clonotype was observed many times. This chain joins TRBV5-5 and TRBJ1-5; D may be TRBD1 (5 bases). V was cut by 4 bases and J by 3 bases, with 17 bases left in between. Germline CDR1 is SGHKS and CDR2 is YYEKEE (reference sequence). This CDR3 region has 16 residues. The DNA of the CDR3 is TGTGCCAGCAGCGAATTGGCAGGGAATGCCAATCAGCCCCAGCATTTT. Amino acids: CASSELAGNANQPQHF.

In its sample, this clonotype was seen many times. V and J are TRBV24-1 and TRBJ1-1; a possible D gene is TRBD1 (6 bases). CDR3 length equals 14 residues. The V gene's germline CDR1 is KGHDR and CDR2 SFDVKD. Trimming cost V 10 bases and J 1 base, with 15 bases left between them. CDR3 loop: CATRGAGSNTEAFF. CDR3 nucleotides: TGTGCCACTAGGGGGGCAGGCTCGAACACTGAAGCTTTCTTT.

V gene TRBV12-3 or TRBV12-4 combines with J gene TRBJ1-1; tentative D call: TRBD1 (6 bases). V was shortened by 2 bases and J by 4 bases, with 11 bases between the two germline ends. This CDR3 comprises 14 residues. The CDR3 coding sequence is TGTGCCAGCAGTTTATTCCAGGGGACCACTGAAGCTTTCTTT. Translating it yields CASSLFQGTTEAFF.

Many counts were recorded for this clonotype. The chain has TRBV7-2 and TRBJ1-4; no definite D call. With 5 bases removed from V and 5 bases from J, the gap between germline ends came to 9 bases. In germline, CDR1 is SGHTA, CDR2 FQGNSA. The CDR3 totals 13 residues. CDR3 residues: CASSIRGNEKLFF. CDR3 bases: TGTGCCAGCAGCATCCGTGGAAATGAAAAACTGTTTTTT. Full variable domain (missing parts from reference TRBV7-2 and TRBJ1-4): GAGVSQSPSNKVTEKGKDVELRCDPISGHTALYWYRQSLGQGLEFLIYFQGNSAPDKSGLPSDRFSAERTGGSVSTLTIQRTQQEDSAVYLCASSIRGNEKLFFGSGTQLSVL.

This clonotype was recorded many times. The chain employs TRBV25-1 and TRBJ2-1, with D unresolved. Germline CDR1 MGHDK, CDR2 SYGVNS. V was clipped by 8 bases and J by 5 bases, with 10 bases between them. This CDR3 contains 12 residues. This CDR3 reads CASSRSNNEQFF. The CDR3 coding sequence is TGTGCCAGCTCAAGGAGCAACAATGAGCAGTTCTTC.

This clonotype came up many times. This sequence joins TRBV12-3 or TRBV12-4 and TRBJ2-1; the D gene is possibly TRBD1 (6 bases). Trimming left V 7 bases short and J 2 bases short, with 15 bases between. The CDR3 consists of 15 residues. Written as DNA, the CDR3 is TGTGCCAGCACTTTGGGGGCGGCAGCCTACAATGAGCAGTTCTTC. Translation: CASTLGAAAYNEQFF.

The chain combines TRBV20-1 with TRBJ1-3; tentative D call: TRBD1 (5 bases). This CDR3 comprises 15 residues. The V end lost 0 bases, the J end lost 4 bases, and 13 bases lay between the germline ends. Germline V gene lookup returns CDR1 DFQATT and CDR2 SNEGSKA (reference sequence). The CDR3: CSARDGGVGGNTIYF. The CDR3 coding sequence is TGCAGTGCTAGAGATGGGGGGGTTGGGGGAAACACCATATATTTT.

At least ten counts were recorded for this clonotype. This sequence joins TRBV20-1 and TRBJ2-5, with TRBD2 matching 10 bases. Germline V gene lookup returns CDR1 DFQATT and CDR2 SNEGSKA (reference sequence). This CDR3 is 15 amino acids long. The junction had 12 bases not matched to a gene; V was cut back by 6 bases and J by 5 bases. CDR3 in amino acids: CSAAILAGRTETQYF. The CDR3 DNA reads as TGCAGTGCCGCCATACTAGCGGGGAGAACGGAGACCCAGTACTTC.

This clonotype was seen many times. The chain uses TRBV20-1 and TRBJ2-1; no clear D. There are 10 residues in the CDR3. Germline-derived CDR1 and CDR2 are DFQATT and SNEGSKA (reference sequence). The CDR3 spells CSLTDNEQFF. The CDR3 coding sequence is TGCAGCTTAACGGACAATGAGCAGTTCTTC.

This clonotype was seen more than once but under ten times. This chain links TRBV15 with TRBJ2-3; D is ambiguous. V lost 4 bases and J lost 0, with 8 bases in between. Germline V gene sequence: CDR1 LNHNV, CDR2 YYDKDF (reference sequence). This CDR3 has 14 amino acids. The CDR3 reads CATSTSHSTDTQYF. The CDR3, as DNA: TGTGCCACCAGCACCTCTCATAGCACAGATACGCAGTATTTT.

This clonotype showed up many times. Here the CDR3 reads CASSIGLTRGPHNEQFF. CDR3 DNA sequence: TGTGCCAGCAGTATCGGTCTTACGAGGGGCCCCCACAATGAGCAGTTCTTC. The chain recombines TRBV6-4 with TRBJ2-1, with D possibly being TRBD1 or TRBD2 (5 bases each). Trimming cost V 5 bases and J 5 bases, with 22 bases left between them. Per germline, CDR1 MRHNA and CDR2 SNTAGT. CDR3 size: 17 residues.

In its sample, this clonotype was seen many times. This sequence joins TRBV2 and TRBJ2-2, with a weak D call TRBD2 (5 bases). The germline CDR1 and CDR2 sequences are SNHLY and FYNNEI. Trimming cost V 6 bases and J 4 bases, with 12 bases left between them. This CDR3 has 14 residues. As DNA, the CDR3 is TGTGCCAGCAGCAGGACTTCGGCCACCGGGGAGCTGTTTTTT. This encodes CASSRTSATGELFF.

This clonotype was seen a handful of times. The rearrangement uses TRBV12-3 or TRBV12-4 and TRBJ1-5; no clear D. This CDR3 is built from 12 residues. The V end was cut by 4 bases, the J end by 5 bases, with 6 bases between. The chain's CDR3 is CASSSPDQPQHF. For the CDR3, the DNA is TGTGCCAGCAGTTCTCCCGATCAGCCCCAGCATTTT.

The chain links TRBV5-1 to TRBJ1-4; D not resolved. The CDR3 runs 15 residues. V was pared by 1 base and J by 4 bases, with 11 bases between. Germline V gives CDR1 SGHRS, CDR2 YFSETQ. The CDR3 is CASSLTHTDNEKLFF. The CDR3 bases are TGCGCCAGCAGCTTGACTCACACTGATAATGAAAAACTGTTTTTT.

This clonotype was counted at least ten times. J is TRBJ2-3 and V is TRBV12-3 or TRBV12-4, with TRBD2 identical over 9 bases. This CDR3 has 16 residues. V shed 7 bases, J shed 4 bases, and the junction held 12 bases outside the gene matches. In nucleotides, the CDR3 is TGTGCCAGCATTTACGCGGGAGGGCCTTTCTCAGATACGCAGTATTTT. Its translation: CASIYAGGPFSDTQYF.

This clonotype was counted many times. The chain joins TRBV6-5 to TRBJ1-1, with D perhaps matching TRBD1 (5 bases). Germline V gene data show CDR1 as MNHEY and CDR2 as SVGAGI. This CDR3 region has 14 residues. V lost 2 bases to trimming and J lost 6 bases, with 13 bases between them. The CDR3 DNA follows: TGTGCCAGCAGTTACGATGAGGGGCCGGCTGAAGCTTTCTTT. It yields the protein CASSYDEGPAEAFF.

This clonotype was seen more than once but under ten times. DNA for the CDR3: TGTGCCAGCAGCTTAGTAGACGGGACTGGGGCCAACGTCCTGACTTTC. Amino acids: CASSLVDGTGANVLTF. This chain joins TRBV7-6 and TRBJ2-6; possibly TRBD2 for D (5 bases). The CDR3 length is 16 residues. Per germline, CDR1 SGHVS and CDR2 FNYEAQ. V was clipped by 1 base and J by 2 bases, with 9 bases between them. The variable domain in full, with the rest retrieved from reference TRBV7-6 and TRBJ2-6, is GAGVSQSPRYKVTKRGQDVALRCDPISGHVSLYWYRQALGQGPEFLTYFNYEAQQDKSGLPNDRFSAERPEGSISTLTIQRTEQRDSAMYRCASSLVDGTGANVLTFGAGSRLTVL.

This clonotype has at least ten counts. V and J are TRBV12-3 or TRBV12-4 and TRBJ2-7; D gene uncertain. The V gene lost 4 bases and the J gene lost 4 bases, with 5 bases spanning the gap. This CDR3 comprises 11 residues. The CDR3 sequence: CASSYRYEQYF. The DNA for the CDR3 is TGTGCCAGCAGTTATCGATACGAGCAGTACTTC.

This clonotype was observed a handful of times. This sequence joins TRBV4-3 and TRBJ2-3, with D possibly matching TRBD2 (5 bases). Germline V CDR1 and CDR2: LGHNA, YSLEER. This CDR3 spans 19 amino acids. The V and J ends lost 0 bases and 2 bases respectively, with 21 bases between them. In DNA form, the CDR3 reads TGCGCCAGCAGCCAAGAGAGTTGGATTAAGCGGTTCTACACAGATACGCAGTATTTT. This translates into CASSQESWIKRFYTDTQYF.

The gene calls are TRBV11-2 and TRBJ2-6; weak D call: TRBD1 (6 bases). This CDR3 spans 16 amino acids. V lost 4 bases to trimming and J lost 0 bases, with 10 bases between them. The germline gives CDR1 SGHAT, CDR2 FQNNGV. This CDR3 reads CASSSQGFSGANVLTF. The CDR3 coding sequence is TGTGCCAGCAGCTCACAGGGCTTCTCTGGGGCCAACGTCCTGACTTTC.

This CDR3 is CASSQTGRTYEQYF. In DNA, the CDR3 is TGTGCCAGCAGCCAGACAGGGCGCACCTACGAGCAGTACTTC. The chain links TRBV7-3 to TRBJ2-7, with 7 bases fitting TRBD1. CDR1 and CDR2 from the germline V gene are SGHTA and FQGTGA. The CDR3 consists of 14 residues. Unmatched junction bases numbered 6, after V lost 5 bases and J lost 2 bases. Variable domain in full (rest from reference TRBV7-3 and TRBJ2-7): GAGVSQTPSNKVTEKGKYVELRCDPISGHTALYWYRQSLGQGPEFLIYFQGTGAADDSGLPNDRFFAVRPEGSVSTLKIQRTERGDSAVYLCASSQTGRTYEQYFGPGTRLTVT.

To note about this clonotype: A much larger clone differs from this one at a single base, so this may be a read error. Since the CDR3 does not end with the conserved phenylalanine or tryptophan, this likely comes from a read error. The chain joins TRBV6-2 or TRBV6-3 to TRBJ1-1; D uncertain. The V gene lost 2 bases and the J gene lost 4 bases, with 8 bases spanning the gap. Germline V CDR1 and CDR2: MNHEY, SVGEGT. The CDR3 extends over 13 amino acids. In nucleotides, the CDR3 is TGTGCCAGCAGTTACAATCAGCCCACTGAAGCTTTCTCT. Its translation: CASSYNQPTEAFS.

This clonotype was seen a few times. The V and J genes are TRBV12-3 or TRBV12-4 and TRBJ2-2, with 13 bases that match TRBD2. V shed 6 bases and J 1 base; nucleotides not matched to a gene: 8. This CDR3 comprises 18 residues. The DNA for the CDR3 is TGTGCCAGCAGCCGGACTAGCGGGAGTTATGTGAACACCGGGGAGCTGTTTTTT. Translated: CASSRTSGSYVNTGELFF.

V gene TRBV29-1 combines with J gene TRBJ2-1, with TRBD2 matching over 10 bases. This CDR3 region has 13 residues. Germline CDR1 is SQVTM and CDR2 is ANQGSEA. With V trimmed by 7 bases and J by 3 bases, 3 bases remained unmatched. The CDR3 nucleotides read TGCAGCGGATGGACTAGCGGCTACAATGAGCAGTTCTTC. This translates into CSGWTSGYNEQFF.

The table lists this clonotype with many counts. The V and J genes are TRBV20-1 and TRBJ1-2, with D unresolved. The CDR3 has 15 residues. The V gene's germline CDR1 is DFQATT and CDR2 SNEGSKA (reference sequence). Deletions cut 3 bases from V and 3 bases from J, with 17 bases between. The CDR3 nucleotides are TGCAGTGCTAGGACCGAGGACCGACGGGACTATGGCTACACCTTC. This translates into CSARTEDRRDYGYTF.

This clonotype was picked up many times. The chain has TRBV9 and TRBJ1-2; D not resolved. Per germline, CDR1 SGDLS and CDR2 YYNGEE. This CDR3 comprises 14 residues. The germline V and J ends were trimmed by 4 bases and 5 bases, with 15 bases remaining between them. The CDR3 here is CASSKTQDGYGYTF. CDR3 DNA: TGTGCCAGCAGCAAAACCCAGGACGGATATGGCTACACCTTC.

The genes are TRBV5-1 and TRBJ2-3; 15 nucleotides agree with TRBD2. This CDR3 has 18 amino acids. Germline V CDR1 and CDR2: SGHRS, YFSETQ. V lost 1 base to trimming and J lost 4 bases; unmatched junction nucleotides: 7. The CDR3 DNA is TGCGCCAGCAGCTTGATGGGACTAGCGGGAGGTGTGGCAGATACGCAGTATTTT. The encoded protein is CASSLMGLAGGVADTQYF.

V gene TRBV9 combines with J gene TRBJ2-2, with 8 positions matching TRBD2. Germline V gene sequence: CDR1 SGDLS, CDR2 YYNGEE. The V and J ends lost 1 base and 4 bases, in that order; junction bases with no gene match: 3. This CDR3 contains 15 residues. The CDR3, as DNA: TGTGCCAGCAGCGTATTCGGGAGGGGCACCGGGGAGCTGTTTTTT. As protein: CASSVFGRGTGELFF.

In its sample, this clonotype was seen many times. This sequence joins TRBV24-1 and TRBJ2-7; D is possibly TRBD2 (5 bases). The germline V and J ends were trimmed by 4 bases and 3 bases, with 15 bases remaining between them. The germline CDR1 and CDR2 sequences are KGHDR and SFDVKD. This CDR3 contains 15 residues. The CDR3 is CATSDPTGNFYEQYV. The DNA of the CDR3 is TGTGCCACCAGTGACCCCACCGGGAACTTCTACGAGCAGTACGTC.